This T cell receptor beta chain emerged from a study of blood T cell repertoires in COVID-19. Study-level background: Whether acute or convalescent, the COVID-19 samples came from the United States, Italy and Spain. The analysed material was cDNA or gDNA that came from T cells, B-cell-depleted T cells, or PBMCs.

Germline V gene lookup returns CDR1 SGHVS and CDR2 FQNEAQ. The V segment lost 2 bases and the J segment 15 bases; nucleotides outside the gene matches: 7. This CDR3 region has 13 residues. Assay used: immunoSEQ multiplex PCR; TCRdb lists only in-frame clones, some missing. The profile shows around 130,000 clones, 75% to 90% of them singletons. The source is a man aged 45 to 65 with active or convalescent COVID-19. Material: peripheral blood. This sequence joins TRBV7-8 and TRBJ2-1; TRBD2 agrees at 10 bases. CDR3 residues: CASSLKRGGSLFF. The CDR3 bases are TGTGCCAGCAGCTTAAAGCGGGGGGGCAGTTTGTTCTTC.